This paragraph covers one TCR beta chain sequence. Profiling relied on immunoSEQ multiplex PCR, and the TCRdb table lists in-frame clones only, not all of them. In the table there are nearly 200,000 clones, about 89% of which are singletons. This specimen belongs to a study of blood T cell repertoires in COVID-19. CDR3 size: 17 residues. The V gene's germline CDR1 is SGHAT and CDR2 FQNNGV. The trim removed 5 bases at V and 8 bases at J, leaving 18 bases unmatched. The sequencing sample was made of PBMCs or T cells enriched from blood (not recorded which). The chain uses TRBV11-2 and TRBJ1-2; 9 bases are a match to TRBD1. The receptor's source is a woman under 30 who had recovered from COVID-19. CDR3 sequence: CASSPVGDRAPGLGYTF. Here the CDR3 DNA reads TGTGCCAGCAGCCCAGTGGGGGACAGGGCCCCGGGACTCGGCTACACCTTC.